This TCR beta chain was recorded in a study of T cells in Graves' hyperthyroidism and ophthalmopathy. Inclusion characteristics of ophthalmopathy patients comprised a Clinical Activity Score of at least 3, a NOSPECS grade of at least 4, and duration under 3 months. The sample holds many counts of this clonotype. RNA transcripts were the template for amplifying TCR beta CDR3 regions. The TCR CDR3 first-round RT-PCR relied on the HTBI primer set. TCRdb itself ran the multiplex PCR reads through MiXCR, one entry per CDR3 protein. The sample lists hundreds of thousands of distinct CDR3 sequences, around 15% seen once, with around an eighth in the top ten. The CDR3 is 12 residues long. Germline CDR1 is MNHEY and CDR2 is SMNVEV (reference sequence). V lost 6 bases and J lost 7, with 12 bases in between.

The receptor comes from a woman aged 50 to 60 with Graves' ophthalmopathy. Source material: blood. The rearrangement links TRBV27 to TRBJ1-2, with D possibly TRBD1 on 5 matching bases. The CDR3 protein is CASSPRVFGYTF. The CDR3 DNA reads as TGTGCCAGCAGCCCCAGGGTGTTTGGCTACACCTTC.